This entry features one T cell receptor (beta chain) sequence. As yet, its antigen is unknown. The entry originates in a study of T cells in Graves' hyperthyroidism and ophthalmopathy. The study, taken as a whole, reports: The blood repertoire included most of the expanded thyroid clonotypes above 0.001.

Trimming pared 3 bases from V and 7 bases from J, leaving 17 bases between. Germline values: CDR1 SGDLS, CDR2 YYNGEE. The CDR3 runs to 15 residues. RNA transcripts yielded amplified TCR beta CDR3 regions. The TCR CDR3 was amplified in a first-round RT-PCR using the HTBI primer set. TCRdb called the multiplex PCR reads again in MiXCR, with one record for every CDR3 protein. The sample holds 500,000 to 650,000 distinct CDR3 sequences; about 20% are singletons and the top ten take approximately 48%. Those patients with uncontrolled infection, other autoimmune disease, pregnancy or lactation were excluded. Fresh peripheral blood, around 9.2 ml of it, supplied the PBMCs.

The sequenced sample consisted of blood. This TCR came from a man aged 40-49 years with Graves' ophthalmopathy. This sequence joins TRBV9 and TRBJ2-1; possible D gene TRBD2, 7 bases. CDR3 protein: CASSGGGLAFNEQFF. The CDR3 DNA is TGTGCCAGCAGCGGCGGGGGCCTAGCGTTTAATGAGCAGTTCTTC. Together with reference TRBV9 and TRBJ2-1, the CDR3 gives the full variable domain: DSGVTQTPKHLITATGQRVTLRCSPRSGDLSVYWYQQSLDQGLQFLIQYYNGEERAKGNILERFSAQQFPDLHSELNLSSLELGDSALYFCASSGGGLAFNEQFFGPGTRLTVL.